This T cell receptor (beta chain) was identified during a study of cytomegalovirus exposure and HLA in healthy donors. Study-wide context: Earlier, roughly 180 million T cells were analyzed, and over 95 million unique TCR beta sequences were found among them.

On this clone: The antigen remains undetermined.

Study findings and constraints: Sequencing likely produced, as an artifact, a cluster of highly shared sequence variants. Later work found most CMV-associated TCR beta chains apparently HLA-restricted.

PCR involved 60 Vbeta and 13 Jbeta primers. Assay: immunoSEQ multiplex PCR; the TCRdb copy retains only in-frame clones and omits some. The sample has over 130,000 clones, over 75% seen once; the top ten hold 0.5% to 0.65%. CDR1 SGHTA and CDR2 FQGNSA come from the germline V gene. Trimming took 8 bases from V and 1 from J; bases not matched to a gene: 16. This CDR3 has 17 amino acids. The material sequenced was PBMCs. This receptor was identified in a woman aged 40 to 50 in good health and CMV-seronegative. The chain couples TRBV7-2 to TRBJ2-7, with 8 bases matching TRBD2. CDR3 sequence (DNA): TGTGCCAGCGGGGGGGGGCACGGGACTAGGGATTCCTACGAGCAGTACTTC. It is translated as CASGGGHGTRDSYEQYF.